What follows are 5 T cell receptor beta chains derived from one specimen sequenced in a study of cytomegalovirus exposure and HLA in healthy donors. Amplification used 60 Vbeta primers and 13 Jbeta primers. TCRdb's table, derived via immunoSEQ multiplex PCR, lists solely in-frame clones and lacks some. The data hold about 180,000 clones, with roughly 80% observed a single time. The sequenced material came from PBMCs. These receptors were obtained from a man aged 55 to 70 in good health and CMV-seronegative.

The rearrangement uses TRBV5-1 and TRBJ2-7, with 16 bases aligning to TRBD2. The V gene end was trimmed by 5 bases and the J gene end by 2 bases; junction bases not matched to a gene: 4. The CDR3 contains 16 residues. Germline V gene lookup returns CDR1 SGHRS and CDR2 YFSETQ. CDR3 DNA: TGCGCCAGCAGTCCCGGGACTAGCGGGGGGGCCTACGAGCAGTACTTC. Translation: CASSPGTSGGAYEQYF.

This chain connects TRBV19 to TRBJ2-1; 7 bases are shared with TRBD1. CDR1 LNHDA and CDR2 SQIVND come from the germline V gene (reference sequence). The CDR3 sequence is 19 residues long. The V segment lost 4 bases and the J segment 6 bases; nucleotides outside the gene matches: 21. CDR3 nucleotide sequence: TGTGCCAGTAGTACCCCGGGACAGACTTTAGGGTTCTATCGCAATGAGCAGTTCTTC. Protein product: CASSTPGQTLGFYRNEQFF.

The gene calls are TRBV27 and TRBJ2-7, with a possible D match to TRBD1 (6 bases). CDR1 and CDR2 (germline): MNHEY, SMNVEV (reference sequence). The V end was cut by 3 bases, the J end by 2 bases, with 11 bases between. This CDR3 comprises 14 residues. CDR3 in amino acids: CASSLWGPTYEQYF. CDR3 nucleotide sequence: TGTGCCAGCAGTTTGTGGGGGCCCACCTACGAGCAGTACTTC.

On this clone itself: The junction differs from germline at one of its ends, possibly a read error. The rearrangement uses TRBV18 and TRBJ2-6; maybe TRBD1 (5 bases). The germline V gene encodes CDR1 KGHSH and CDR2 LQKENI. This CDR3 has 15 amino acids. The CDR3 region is CASSPLGAGANVLPF. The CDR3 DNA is TGTGCCAGCTCACCATTGGGTGCTGGGGCCAACGTCCTGCCTTTC.

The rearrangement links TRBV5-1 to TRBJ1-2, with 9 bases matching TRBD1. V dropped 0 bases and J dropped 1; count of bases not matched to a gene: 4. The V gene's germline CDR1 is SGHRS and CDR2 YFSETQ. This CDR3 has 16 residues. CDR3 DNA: TGCGCCAGCAGCTTGGGTATGGGACAGGGTAACTATGGCTACACCTTC. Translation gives CASSLGMGQGNYGYTF. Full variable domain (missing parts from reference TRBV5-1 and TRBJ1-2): KAGVTQTPRYLIKTRGQQVTLSCSPISGHRSVSWYQQTPGQGLQFLFEYFSETQRNKGNFPGRFSGRQFSNSRSEMNVSTLELGDSALYLCASSLGMGQGNYGYTFGSGTRLTVV.